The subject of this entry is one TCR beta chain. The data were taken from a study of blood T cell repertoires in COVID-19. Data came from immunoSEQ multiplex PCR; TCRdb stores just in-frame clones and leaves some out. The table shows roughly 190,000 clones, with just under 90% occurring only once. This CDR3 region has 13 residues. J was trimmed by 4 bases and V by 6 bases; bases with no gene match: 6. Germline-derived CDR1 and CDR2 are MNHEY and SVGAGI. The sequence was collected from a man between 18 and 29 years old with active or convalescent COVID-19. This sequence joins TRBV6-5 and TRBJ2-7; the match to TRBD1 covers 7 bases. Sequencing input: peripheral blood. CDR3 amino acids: CASRTGTEYEQYF. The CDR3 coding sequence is TGTGCCAGCAGGACAGGGACGGAGTACGAGCAGTACTTC.